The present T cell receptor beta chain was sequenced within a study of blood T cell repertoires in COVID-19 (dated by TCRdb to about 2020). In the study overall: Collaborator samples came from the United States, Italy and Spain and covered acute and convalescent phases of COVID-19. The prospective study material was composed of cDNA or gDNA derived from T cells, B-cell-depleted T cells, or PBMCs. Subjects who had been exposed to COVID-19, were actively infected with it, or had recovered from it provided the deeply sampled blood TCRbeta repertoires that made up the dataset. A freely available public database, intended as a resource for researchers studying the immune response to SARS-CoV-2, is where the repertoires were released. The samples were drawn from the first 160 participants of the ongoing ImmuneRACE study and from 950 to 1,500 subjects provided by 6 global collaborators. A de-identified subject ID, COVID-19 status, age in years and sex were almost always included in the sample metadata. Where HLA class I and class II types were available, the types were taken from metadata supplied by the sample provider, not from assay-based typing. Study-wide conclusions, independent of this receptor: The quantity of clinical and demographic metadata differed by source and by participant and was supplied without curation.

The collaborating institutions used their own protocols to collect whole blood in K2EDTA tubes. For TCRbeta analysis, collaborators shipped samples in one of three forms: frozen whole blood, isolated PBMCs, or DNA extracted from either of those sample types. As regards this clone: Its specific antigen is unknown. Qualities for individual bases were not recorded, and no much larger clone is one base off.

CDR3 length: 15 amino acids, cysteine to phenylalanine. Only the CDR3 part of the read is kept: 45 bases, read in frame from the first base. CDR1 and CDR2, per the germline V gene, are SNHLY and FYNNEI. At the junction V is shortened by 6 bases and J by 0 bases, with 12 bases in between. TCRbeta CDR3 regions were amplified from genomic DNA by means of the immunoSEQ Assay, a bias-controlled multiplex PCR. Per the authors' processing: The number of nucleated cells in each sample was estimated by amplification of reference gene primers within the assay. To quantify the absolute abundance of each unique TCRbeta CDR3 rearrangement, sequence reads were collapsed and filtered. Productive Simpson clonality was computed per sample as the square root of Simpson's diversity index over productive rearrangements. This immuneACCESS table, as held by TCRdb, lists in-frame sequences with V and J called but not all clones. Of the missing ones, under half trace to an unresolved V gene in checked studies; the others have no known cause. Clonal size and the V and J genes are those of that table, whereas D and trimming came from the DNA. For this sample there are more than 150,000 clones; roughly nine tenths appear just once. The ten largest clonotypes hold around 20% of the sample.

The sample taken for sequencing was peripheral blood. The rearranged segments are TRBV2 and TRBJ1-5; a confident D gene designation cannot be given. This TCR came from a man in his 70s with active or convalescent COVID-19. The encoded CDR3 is CASSRTHVSNQPQHF. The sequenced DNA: TGTGCCAGCAGCAGGACTCATGTTAGCAATCAGCCCCAGCATTTT.